Listed below are T cell receptor beta chains from one sample, sequenced in a study of blood T cell repertoires in COVID-19. The data were produced by immunoSEQ multiplex PCR, yet TCRdb's version contains in-frame clones alone and is incomplete. Found here are about 130,000 clones, around 80% of them singletons; the top ten hold 1.9%. Input material: peripheral blood. The receptor source for this set is a man between 70 and 80 years old with acute or convalescent COVID-19. CDR3s include the opening cysteine and the closing phenylalanine or tryptophan. The order of the fields is D gene, J gene, V gene, CDR3 length, clone size, CDR3 DNA, CDR3 protein. D genes are given only for firm matches. Expanded clones get a size class; other rows say once, few or many, or leave the size out.

TRBD1 TRBJ1-4 TRBV14 16 . TGTGCCAGCAGCCGCGGGACAGTTCCAACTAATGAAAAACTGTTTTTT CASSRGTVPTNEKLFF
TRBD1 TRBJ1-2 TRBV5-1 14 . TGCGCCAGCAGCTTTGAGGGACAGGCTCGGGGCTACACCTTC CASSFEGQARGYTF
. TRBJ1-5 TRBV4-1 14 . TGCGCCAGCAGCCAAGAGCGCGGAGGGACCGGGCAGCATTTT CASSQERGGTGQHF
TRBD2 TRBJ2-3 TRBV4-1 17 . TGCGCCAGCAGCCAAGGGGTGGCAGCGGGGGGGTCTGATACGCAGTATTTT CASSQGVAAGGSDTQYF
. TRBJ2-3 TRBV7-9 11 . TGTGCCAGCAGCTCTACAGATACGCAGTATTTT CASSSTDTQYF
. TRBJ2-1 TRBV10-1 13 . TGCGCCAGCAGTCCACTGGGGGCCAATGAGCAGTTCTTC CASSPLGANEQFF
. TRBJ1-2 TRBV20-1 12 few TGCAGTGCTAGTAGGCAGGTCTATGGCTACACCTTC CSASRQVYGYTF
. TRBJ2-5 TRBV28 16 . TGTGCCAGCAGCTACCAGCGGTGGTTGTACCAAGAGACCCAGTACTTC CASSYQRWLYQETQYF
. TRBJ2-4 TRBV28 14 . TGTGCCAGCAGTTTCCAGGGGGCCAAAAACATTCAGTACTTC CASSFQGAKNIQYF
. TRBJ1-2 TRBV6-5 13 . TGTGCCAGCAATCCCGGACAGAACTATGGCTACACCTTC CASNPGQNYGYTF
. TRBJ2-5 TRBV5-1 14 . TGCGCCAGCTGGTACAGGGCAGGGGAAGAGACCCAGTACTTC CASWYRAGEETQYF
. TRBJ1-1 TRBV18 14 . TGTGCCAGCTCCCCAGGGCAGGGGAACACTGAAGCTTTCTTT CASSPGQGNTEAFF
TRBD1 TRBJ2-3 TRBV30 14 . TGTGCCTGGAATCGAGGGGGCCGCACAGATACGCAGTATTTT CAWNRGGRTDTQYF
. TRBJ2-6 TRBV19 16 . TGTGCCAGTACCTTAAGTCTACGCTCTGGGGCCAACGTCCTGACTTTC CASTLSLRSGANVLTF
. TRBJ1-4 TRBV11-2 14 few TGTGCCAGCAGCAGACAGGCCACTGGGGAAAAACTGTTTTTT CASSRQATGEKLFF
. TRBJ2-7 TRBV5-1 15 . TGCGCCAGCAGCACAACCTCAGGGGGGATCTACGAGCAGTACTTC CASSTTSGGIYEQYF
. TRBJ1-4 TRBV13 14 . TGTGCCAGCAGACTCAGGGGCCAGAGTGAAAAACTGTTTTTT CASRLRGQSEKLFF
. TRBJ1-3 TRBV30 13 . TGTGCCTGGGGGGGGAGCTCTGGAAACACCATATATTTT CAWGGSSGNTIYF
TRBD2 TRBJ2-1 TRBV9 15 . TGTGCCAGCAGCGTCCAGCCTAGCGGCGGTAATGAGCAGTTCTTC CASSVQPSGGNEQFF
TRBD1 TRBJ2-1 TRBV19 17 . TGTGCCAGTAGTATAGGAGGGACAGGGGGTGACTACAATGAGCAGTTCTTC CASSIGGTGGDYNEQFF
TRBD1 TRBJ2-7 TRBV6-2/TRBV6-3 17 . TGTGCCAGCAGCTTTCCACCTGGGACAGGGGGGTCCTACGAGCAGTACTTC CASSFPPGTGGSYEQYF
. TRBJ2-1 TRBV2 13 . TGTGCCAGCAGTGAAGCAGGGGTAGGCGAGCAGTTCTTC CASSEAGVGEQFF
TRBD2 TRBJ2-1 TRBV27 15 . TGTGCCAGCAGTCCCGGGACTAGCCTATTGAATGAGCAGTTCTTC CASSPGTSLLNEQFF
. TRBJ1-2 TRBV7-8 16 . TGTGCCAGCAGCTTAGAGGGGGGGGCCACTAACTATGGCTACACCTTC CASSLEGGATNYGYTF
. TRBJ1-2 TRBV5-1 15 . TGCGCCAGCAGCTTGGATCAGGGCCAGGGATATGGCTACACCTTC CASSLDQGQGYGYTF
. TRBJ2-1 TRBV5-4 14 . TGTGCCAGCAGCTTGGGTGGGCCGTACAATGAGCAGTTCTTC CASSLGGPYNEQFF
. TRBJ1-5 TRBV6-1 17 few TGTGCCAGCAGTGAAGTGCGGGCGGCTTATAGCAATCAGCCCCAGCATTTT CASSEVRAAYSNQPQHF
TRBD2 TRBJ2-1 TRBV7-3 14 . TGTGCCAGCAGCTTAAACGCGGGACTAGATGAGCAGTTCTTC CASSLNAGLDEQFF
. TRBJ1-1 TRBV2 13 . TGTGCCAGCAAGTTTGAGGGTAACACTGAAGCTTTCTTT CASKFEGNTEAFF
TRBD1 TRBJ1-4 TRBV6-6 14 . TGTGCCAGCAACTACGGACAGGGGGGTGAAAAACTGTTTTTT CASNYGQGGEKLFF
. TRBJ1-1 TRBV18 13 few TGTGCCAGCTCACCCTGGCAGGAGGATGAAGCTTTCTTT CASSPWQEDEAFF
. TRBJ1-6 TRBV2 15 . TGTGCCAGCAGTAATACAGGGTTCTATAATTCACCCCTCCACTTT CASSNTGFYNSPLHF
. TRBJ2-2 TRBV5-1 15 . TGCGCCAGCAGCTACCTAGAGGGGGTAACCGGGGAGCTGTTTTTT CASSYLEGVTGELFF
TRBD1 TRBJ1-2 TRBV4-1 15 once TGCGCCAGCAGCCGGGATGACAGGGGGCTCAATGGCTACACCTTC CASSRDDRGLNGYTF